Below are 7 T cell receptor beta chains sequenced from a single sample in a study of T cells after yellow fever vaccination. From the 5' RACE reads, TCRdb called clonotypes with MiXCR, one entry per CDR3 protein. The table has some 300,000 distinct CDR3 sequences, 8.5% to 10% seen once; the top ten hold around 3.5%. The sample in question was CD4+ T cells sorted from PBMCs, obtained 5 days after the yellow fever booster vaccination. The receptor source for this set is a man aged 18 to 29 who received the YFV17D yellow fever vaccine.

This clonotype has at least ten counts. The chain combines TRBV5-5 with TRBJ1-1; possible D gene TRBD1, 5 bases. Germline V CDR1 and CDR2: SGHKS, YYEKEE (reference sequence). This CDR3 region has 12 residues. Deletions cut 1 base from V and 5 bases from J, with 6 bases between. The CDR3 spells CASSLSGTEAFF. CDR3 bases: TGTGCCAGCAGCTTGTCAGGGACTGAAGCTTTCTTT.

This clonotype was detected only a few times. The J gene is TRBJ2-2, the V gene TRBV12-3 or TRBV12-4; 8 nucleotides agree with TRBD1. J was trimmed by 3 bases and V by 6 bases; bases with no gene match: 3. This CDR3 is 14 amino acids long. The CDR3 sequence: CASRSDRDTGELFF. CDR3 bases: TGTGCCAGCAGGTCGGACAGGGACACCGGGGAGCTGTTTTTT.

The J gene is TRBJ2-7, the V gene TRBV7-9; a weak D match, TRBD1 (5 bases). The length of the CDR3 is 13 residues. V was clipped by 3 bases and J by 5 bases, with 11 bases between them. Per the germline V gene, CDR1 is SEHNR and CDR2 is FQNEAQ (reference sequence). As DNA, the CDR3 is TGTGCCAGCAGCTTGGGGATGGGGCACGAGCAGTACGTC. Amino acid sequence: CASSLGMGHEQYV.

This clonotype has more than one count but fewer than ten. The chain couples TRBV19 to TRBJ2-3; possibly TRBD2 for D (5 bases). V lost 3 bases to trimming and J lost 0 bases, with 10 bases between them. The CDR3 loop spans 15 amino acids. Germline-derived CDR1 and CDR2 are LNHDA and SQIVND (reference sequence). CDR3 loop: CASSMRAASTDTQYF. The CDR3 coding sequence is TGTGCCAGTAGTATGCGGGCGGCTAGCACAGATACGCAGTATTTT.

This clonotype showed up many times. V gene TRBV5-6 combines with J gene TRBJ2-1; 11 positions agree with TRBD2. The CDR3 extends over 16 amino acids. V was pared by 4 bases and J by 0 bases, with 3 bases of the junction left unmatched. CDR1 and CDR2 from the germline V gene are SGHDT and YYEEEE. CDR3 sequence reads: CASSLGLAGSYNEQFF. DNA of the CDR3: TGTGCCAGCAGCCTAGGACTAGCGGGCTCCTACAATGAGCAGTTCTTC.

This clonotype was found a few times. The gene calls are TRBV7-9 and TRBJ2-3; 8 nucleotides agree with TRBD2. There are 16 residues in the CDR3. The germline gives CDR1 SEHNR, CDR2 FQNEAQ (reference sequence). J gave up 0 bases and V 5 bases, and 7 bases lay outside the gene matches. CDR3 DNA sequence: TGTGCCAGCAGCCTACGGACTAGCTGGAGCACAGATACGCAGTATTTT. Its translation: CASSLRTSWSTDTQYF.

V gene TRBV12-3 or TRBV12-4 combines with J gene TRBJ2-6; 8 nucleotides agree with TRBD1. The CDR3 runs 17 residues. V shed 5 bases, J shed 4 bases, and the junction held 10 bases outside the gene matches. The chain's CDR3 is CASSPGRTGLGANVLTF. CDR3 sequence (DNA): TGTGCCAGCAGTCCAGGGCGGACAGGGTTAGGGGCCAACGTCCTGACTTTC.